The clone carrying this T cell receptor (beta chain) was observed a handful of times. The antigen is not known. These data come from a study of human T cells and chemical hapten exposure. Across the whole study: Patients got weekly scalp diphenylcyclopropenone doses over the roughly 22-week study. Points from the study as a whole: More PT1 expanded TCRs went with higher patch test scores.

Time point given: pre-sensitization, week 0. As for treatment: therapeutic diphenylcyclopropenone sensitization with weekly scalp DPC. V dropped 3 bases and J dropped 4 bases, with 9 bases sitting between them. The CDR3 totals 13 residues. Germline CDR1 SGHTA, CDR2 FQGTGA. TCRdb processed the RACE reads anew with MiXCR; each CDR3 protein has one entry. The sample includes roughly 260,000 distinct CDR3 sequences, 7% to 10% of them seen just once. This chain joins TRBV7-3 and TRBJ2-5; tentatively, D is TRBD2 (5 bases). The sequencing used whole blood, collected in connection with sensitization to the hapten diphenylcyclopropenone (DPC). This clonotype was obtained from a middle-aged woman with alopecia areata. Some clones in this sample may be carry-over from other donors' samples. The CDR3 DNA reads TGTGCCAGCAGCTTGGACTTATTAGAGACCCAGTACTTC. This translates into CASSLDLLETQYF.